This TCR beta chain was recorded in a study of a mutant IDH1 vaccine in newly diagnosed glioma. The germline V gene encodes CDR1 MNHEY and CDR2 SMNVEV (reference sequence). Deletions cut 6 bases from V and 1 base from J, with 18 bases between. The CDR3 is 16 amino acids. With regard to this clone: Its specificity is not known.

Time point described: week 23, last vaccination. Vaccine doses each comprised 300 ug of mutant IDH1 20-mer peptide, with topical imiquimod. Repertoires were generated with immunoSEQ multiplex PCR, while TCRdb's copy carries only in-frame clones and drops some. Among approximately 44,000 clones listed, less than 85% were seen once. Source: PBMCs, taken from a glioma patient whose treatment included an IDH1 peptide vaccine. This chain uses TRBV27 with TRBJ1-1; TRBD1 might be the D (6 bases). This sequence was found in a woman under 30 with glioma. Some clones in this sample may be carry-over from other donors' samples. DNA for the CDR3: TGTGCCAGCAGCTCGGACAGTCAGGGGCCGAACACTGAAGCTTTCTTT. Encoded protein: CASSSDSQGPNTEAFF.